One sample yielded the 28 T cell receptor beta chains listed below, sequenced in a study of T cell repertoires in cytomegalovirus infection. No cognate antigen is known for these TCRs. MiXCR, applied by TCRdb to the reads, yields one record per CDR3 protein. Of a few hundred thousand distinct CDR3 sequences in the sample, 42% were seen once. The input for sequencing was cultured PBMCs, taken from culture after CMV antigen stimulation. Every receptor here comes from a human donor in good health (CMV status not recorded). Some clones in this sample may be carry-over from other donors' samples.

This clonotype came up a few times. The genes are TRBV6-1 and TRBJ1-6; D remains ambiguous. V lost 5 bases and J lost 3, with 14 bases in between. Per the germline V gene, CDR1 is MNHNS and CDR2 is SASEGT. CDR3 length equals 16 residues. The CDR3 DNA reads TGTGCCAGCAGTTCCCAAGTGGGTTTCTATAATTCACCCCTCCACTTT. Its translation: CASSSQVGFYNSPLHF.

The chain couples TRBV7-6 to TRBJ1-1; maybe TRBD1 (5 bases). Trimming removed 1 base from V and 3 bases from J, with 9 bases in between. In germline, CDR1 is SGHVS, CDR2 FNYEAQ. CDR3 length: 14 amino acids. In nucleotides, the CDR3 is TGTGCCAGCAGCTTAGGACAGATTGACACTGAAGCTTTCTTT. Protein product: CASSLGQIDTEAFF.

This chain joins TRBV7-8 and TRBJ1-5, with D possibly being TRBD1 (5 bases). CDR1 is SGHVS and CDR2 is FQNEAQ in the germline V gene. V was trimmed by 2 bases and J by 2 bases, leaving 13 bases between them. This CDR3 is built from 16 residues. The CDR3 DNA is TGTGCCAGCAGCTTATCGGGGGTTTGGGGCAATCAGCCCCAGCATTTT. This encodes CASSLSGVWGNQPQHF.

This clonotype was observed a few times. The rearrangement joins TRBV7-8 to TRBJ2-7, with 8 bases that match TRBD1. Germline trimming cut 6 bases from V and 3 bases from J; bases unmatched to any gene: 34. The CDR3 consists of 23 residues. Germline-derived CDR1 and CDR2 are SGHVS and FQNEAQ. CDR3 in DNA: TGTGCCAGCAGACTGGCGGGTGGTCAGGGGGCTTCCCCCATCACTGAAGGATTCTACGAGCAGTACTTC. Translated, it gives CASRLAGGQGASPITEGFYEQYF.

The chain is built from TRBV20-1 and TRBJ2-5, with TRBD2 as a possible D gene (6 bases). Germline V gene lookup returns CDR1 DFQATT and CDR2 SNEGSKA (reference sequence). CDR3 length: 13 amino acids. The V gene lost 3 bases and the J gene lost 4 bases, with 12 bases spanning the gap. The CDR3 coding sequence is TGCAGTGCTAGGGTCCTCGGGGGAGAGACCCAGTACTTC. Translating it yields CSARVLGGETQYF.

This chain connects TRBV12-3 or TRBV12-4 to TRBJ2-5; D may be TRBD1 (5 bases). The CDR3 covers 14 residues. Trimming shortened V by 5 bases and J by 7 bases, and 17 bases separated the two germline ends. In DNA form, the CDR3 reads TGTGCCAGCAGTCCCCTGGGGCGTTCTGGGACCCAGTACTTC. Protein: CASSPLGRSGTQYF.

In DNA form, the CDR3 reads TGTGCCAGCAGCTCCCCCGAGCCCTACAATGAGCAGTTCTTC. Amino acid sequence: CASSSPEPYNEQFF. This chain connects TRBV7-9 to TRBJ2-1, with D unclear. The CDR3 consists of 14 residues. Trimming shortened V by 4 bases and J by 2 bases, and 9 bases separated the two germline ends. Germline V gives CDR1 SEHNR, CDR2 FQNEAQ (reference sequence).

The rearrangement links TRBV7-2 to TRBJ1-2, with unresolved D. The ends were cut back, 5 bases at V and 4 bases at J, with 17 bases in the middle. CDR1 and CDR2 (germline): SGHTA, FQGNSA. The CDR3 covers 15 residues. CDR3 nucleotides: TGTGCCAGCAGCCTAAATACAGCTACCCTCTATGGCTACACCTTC. Its protein product is CASSLNTATLYGYTF.

This clonotype came up a few times. CDR3 loop: CASSFGRGFLNYGYTF. The CDR3 DNA follows: TGTGCCAGCAGCTTCGGTAGGGGCTTCCTAAACTATGGCTACACCTTC. The V and J genes are TRBV5-6 and TRBJ1-2; maybe TRBD1 (5 bases). Germline CDR1 and CDR2: SGHDT and YYEEEE. CDR3 length: 16 residues. The germline V and J ends were trimmed by 2 bases and 2 bases, with 16 bases remaining between them. Looking up the rest from reference TRBV5-6 and TRBJ1-2 gives the full variable domain: DAGVTQSPTHLIKTRGQQVTLRCSPKSGHDTVSWYQQALGQGPQFIFQYYEEEERQRGNFPDRFSGHQFPNYSSELNVNALLLGDSALYLCASSFGRGFLNYGYTFGSGTRLTVV.

This clonotype appeared a few times. This chain connects TRBV11-2 to TRBJ2-1; 10 nucleotides agree with TRBD2. CDR1 SGHAT and CDR2 FQNNGV come from the germline V gene. CDR3 size: 16 residues. Unmatched junction bases numbered 8, after V lost 2 bases and J lost 7 bases. CDR3 coding DNA: TGTGCCAGCAGCTTACTAGCGGGGGCCTCGGGAAATGAGCAGTTCTTC. Translation: CASSLLAGASGNEQFF.

The chain employs TRBV10-2 and TRBJ2-2; 7 bases fit TRBD1. V shed 3 bases, J shed 7 bases, and the junction held 5 bases outside the gene matches. The CDR3 consists of 14 residues. Germline values: CDR1 WSHSY, CDR2 SAAADI. The CDR3 loop is CASSDRGIVGELFF. The CDR3, as DNA: TGCGCCAGCAGTGACAGGGGGATAGTCGGGGAGCTGTTTTTT.

The chain carries TRBV18 and TRBJ2-3; D is unclear. Per germline, CDR1 KGHSH and CDR2 LQKENI. Trimming cost V 3 bases and J 4 bases, with 5 bases left between them. The CDR3 spans 12 residues. The CDR3 protein is CASSPASDTQYF. Here the CDR3 DNA reads TGTGCCAGCTCACCTGCATCAGATACGCAGTATTTT.

This clonotype appeared a few times. The rearrangement uses TRBV7-2 and TRBJ1-5; the match to TRBD1 covers 7 bases. Germline CDR1 SGHTA, CDR2 FQGNSA. The J segment lost 7 bases and the V segment lost 5 bases, leaving 2 bases of the junction unmatched. The CDR3 contains 12 residues. The CDR3 region is CASSRQGQPQHF. CDR3 in DNA: TGTGCCAGCAGCCGACAGGGACAGCCCCAGCATTTT.

This sequence joins TRBV29-1 and TRBJ2-5, with D perhaps matching TRBD1 or TRBD2 (5 bases each). In germline, CDR1 is SQVTM, CDR2 ANQGSEA. The germline V and J ends were trimmed by 8 bases and 3 bases, with 22 bases remaining between them. This CDR3 region has 15 residues. CDR3 residues: CSPAVDPGPKETQYF. In DNA, the CDR3 is TGCAGCCCCGCAGTTGATCCGGGACCCAAAGAGACCCAGTACTTC.

The V gene is TRBV7-6, the J gene TRBJ2-1; TRBD1 matches at 10 bases. Unmatched junction bases numbered 5, after V lost 2 bases and J lost 7 bases. The CDR3 is 15 residues long. Germline V gives CDR1 SGHVS, CDR2 FNYEAQ. The CDR3 is CASSLRDRGLNEQFF. The CDR3 DNA reads as TGTGCCAGCAGCTTACGGGACAGGGGTTTGAATGAGCAGTTCTTC.

The chain carries TRBV6-1 and TRBJ2-5; the D gene is possibly TRBD2 (6 bases). The V and J ends lost 5 bases and 5 bases respectively, with 15 bases between them. CDR1 is MNHNS and CDR2 is SASEGT in the germline V gene. The CDR3 spans 14 residues. The CDR3 is CASSPSGLPETQYF. CDR3 bases: TGTGCCAGCAGTCCATCGGGACTCCCGGAGACCCAGTACTTC.

The rearrangement joins TRBV11-2 to TRBJ2-1; no reliable D call. Germline CDR1 and CDR2: SGHAT and FQNNGV. The ends were cut back, 0 bases at V and 0 bases at J, with 9 bases in the middle. The CDR3 is made up of 16 amino acids. The CDR3 coding sequence is TGTGCCAGCAGCTTAGATCAGTGGGGCTCCTACAATGAGCAGTTCTTC. The encoded protein is CASSLDQWGSYNEQFF.

The CDR3 region has the DNA TGTGCCAGCAGCTTAATTGTGGGTCGAGCGCAAGGCTACAATGAGCAGTTCTTC. Protein product: CASSLIVGRAQGYNEQFF. The gene calls are TRBV7-8 and TRBJ2-1; D is unclear. CDR3 length: 18 amino acids. Germline assignment: CDR1 SGHVS and CDR2 FQNEAQ. The ends were cut back, 2 bases at V and 3 bases at J, with 20 bases in the middle.

V usage is TRBV29-1 and J usage is TRBJ1-2; unclear D gene. The CDR3 is 11 residues long. Germline CDR1 and CDR2: SQVTM and ANQGSEA. The ends were cut back, 6 bases at V and 8 bases at J, with 13 bases in the middle. CDR3 amino acids: CSVGYRGGYTF. The CDR3 nucleotides are TGCAGCGTCGGGTATCGGGGAGGCTACACCTTC. The variable domain in full, with the rest retrieved from reference TRBV29-1 and TRBJ1-2, is SAVISQKPSRDICQRGTSLTIQCQVDSQVTMMFWYRQQPGQSLTLIATANQGSEATYESGFVIDKFPISRPNLTFSTLTVSNMSPEDSSIYLCSVGYRGGYTFGSGTRLTVV.

The rearrangement joins TRBV27 to TRBJ2-7, with 10 positions matching TRBD2. CDR1 and CDR2 from the germline V gene are MNHEY and SMNVEV (reference sequence). V gave up 6 bases and J gave up 1 base; unmatched junction bases: 3. The CDR3 runs to 14 residues. Here the CDR3 reads CASRLAGGSYEQYF. In DNA form, the CDR3 reads TGTGCCAGCAGATTAGCGGGGGGTTCCTACGAGCAGTACTTC.

This chain uses TRBV10-2 with TRBJ2-5, with D hard to call. This CDR3 region has 15 residues. Germline V CDR1 and CDR2: WSHSY, SAAADI. The V end lost 6 bases, the J end lost 2 bases, and 16 bases lay between the germline ends. The CDR3 protein is CASRTSWTSQETQYF. The CDR3, as DNA: TGCGCCAGCAGGACGTCATGGACGAGTCAAGAGACCCAGTACTTC.

This sequence joins TRBV6-1 and TRBJ1-6; D is ambiguous. Trimming removed 9 bases at V and 5 bases at J, with 14 bases between. Germline lookup yields CDR1 MNHNS and CDR2 SASEGT. This CDR3 region has 14 residues. CDR3 residues: CASSLDGDNSPLHF. The CDR3 nucleotides are TGTGCCAGTTCTTTGGACGGAGATAATTCACCCCTCCACTTT.

The chain has TRBV12-5 and TRBJ1-4; unclear D gene. This CDR3 is built from 13 residues. V shed 7 bases and J shed 10 bases, with 16 bases lying between them. From germline, CDR1 is LGHNT and CDR2 FRNRAP. In nucleotides, the CDR3 is TGTGCTAGTGCTCCTCAGCTCGTATCAAAACTGTTTTTT. As protein: CASAPQLVSKLFF.

The chain is built from TRBV7-6 and TRBJ1-1; D gene ambiguous. Germline values: CDR1 SGHVS, CDR2 FNYEAQ. The length of the CDR3 is 15 residues. With 1 base removed from V and 2 bases from J, the gap between germline ends came to 11 bases. In nucleotides, the CDR3 is TGTGCCAGCAGCTTAGGCGGGCAACCCAACACTGAAGCTTTCTTT. It codes for CASSLGGQPNTEAFF.

This CDR3 reads CSARDLGAAGVEQFF. The DNA of the CDR3 is TGCAGTGCTAGAGATTTGGGGGCAGCGGGAGTAGAGCAGTTCTTC. The chain recombines TRBV20-1 with TRBJ2-1; 8 bases agree with TRBD2. This CDR3 comprises 15 residues. In germline, CDR1 is DFQATT, CDR2 SNEGSKA (reference sequence). J lost 10 bases, V lost 0 bases, and 11 bases had no gene match.

The table lists this clonotype with many counts. The V call is TRBV7-2, the J call TRBJ2-7; 7 nucleotides align to TRBD2. This CDR3 spans 17 amino acids. Trimming cost V 4 bases and J 3 bases; bases outside gene matches: 15. Germline CDR1 SGHTA, CDR2 FQGNSA. In DNA form, the CDR3 reads TGTGCCAGCAGCTCCGCGGCGTGGGCGGGGGTAGGCTACGAGCAGTACTTC. Amino acid sequence: CASSSAAWAGVGYEQYF.

The rearrangement uses TRBV11-2 and TRBJ2-5; 10 bases agree with TRBD2. The CDR3 has 16 residues. In germline, CDR1 is SGHAT, CDR2 FQNNGV. V lost 0 bases, J lost 3 bases, and 4 bases stayed unmatched. The CDR3 spells CASSLDILAGEETQYF. The CDR3 nucleotides are TGTGCCAGCAGCTTAGATATCCTAGCGGGAGAAGAGACCCAGTACTTC.

This clonotype occurred a few times. The chain joins TRBV7-6 to TRBJ1-3; the match to TRBD1 covers 9 bases. With V trimmed by 5 bases and J by 8 bases, 4 bases remained unmatched. This CDR3 contains 13 residues. Germline-derived CDR1 and CDR2 are SGHVS and FNYEAQ. DNA for the CDR3: TGTGCCAGCAGCCAACAGGGGGCAGACACCATATATTTT. It is translated as CASSQQGADTIYF.